The 15 T cell receptor beta chains reported below all come from one sample, sequenced in a study of shared clonotypes between healthy human individuals. The repertoire was sequenced with immunoSEQ multiplex PCR; TCRdb's copy has only in-frame clones and lacks some. Of more than 1,200,000 clones listed, 98% are singletons. The sequenced material came from naive CD4+ T cells sorted from blood. The subset here: CD45RA+ positively selected. The receptors shown here come from a man aged 30 to 39 in good health.

To note about this clone: This sample includes further DNA sequences coding for the same CDR3. The chain has TRBV6-5 and TRBJ2-7, with 7 bases that match TRBD2. This CDR3 is 15 amino acids long. Germline V gene lookup returns CDR1 MNHEY and CDR2 SVGAGI. V lost 2 bases to trimming and J lost 0 bases; unmatched junction nucleotides: 4. CDR3 sequence reads: CASSYRGSSSYEQYF. The DNA for the CDR3 is TGTGCCAGCAGTTACCGCGGGAGTAGCTCCTACGAGCAGTACTTC.

This clone showed up just once. Distinct nucleotide sequences in the sample also encode this CDR3. The chain has TRBV9 and TRBJ2-1; unclear D gene. This CDR3 has 15 amino acids. V was shortened by 0 bases and J by 0 bases, with 7 bases between the two germline ends. CDR1 and CDR2 from the germline V gene are SGDLS and YYNGEE. The CDR3 nucleotides are TGTGCCAGCAGCGTAGGCAGGTCCTCCTACAATGAGCAGTTCTTC. It translates to CASSVGRSSYNEQFF.

The chain couples TRBV6-5 to TRBJ1-3; no definite D call. V was cut by 6 bases and J by 2 bases, with 11 bases left in between. The CDR3 has 14 amino acids. Germline V CDR1 and CDR2: MNHEY, SVGAGI. This CDR3 is CASREHLPGNTIYF. The CDR3 region has the DNA TGTGCCAGCAGGGAACATTTACCTGGAAACACCATATATTTT.

To note about this clone: Other DNA sequences in the sample encode the same CDR3. This rearrangement joins TRBV5-1 to TRBJ2-7; 7 bases line up with TRBD1. The germline V gene has CDR1 SGHRS and CDR2 YFSETQ. V lost 0 bases to trimming and J lost 2 bases; unmatched junction nucleotides: 2. The CDR3 consists of 14 residues. CDR3: CASSLVRGTYEQYF. The CDR3, as DNA: TGCGCCAGCAGCTTGGTCAGGGGGACCTACGAGCAGTACTTC. Based on the CDR3 plus reference TRBV5-1 and TRBJ2-7, the full variable domain is KAGVTQTPRYLIKTRGQQVTLSCSPISGHRSVSWYQQTPGQGLQFLFEYFSETQRNKGNFPGRFSGRQFSNSRSEMNVSTLELGDSALYLCASSLVRGTYEQYFGPGTRLTVT.

The gene calls are TRBV4-1 and TRBJ2-3, with D perhaps TRBD2 (5 bases). This CDR3 contains 16 residues. CDR1 is MGHRA, CDR2 YSYEKL, per germline. V shed 0 bases and J shed 8 bases, with 18 bases lying between them. CDR3 nucleotide sequence: TGCGCCAGCAGCCAAGATACGGACTCAATATTAGTTACGCAGTATTTT. This codes for CASSQDTDSILVTQYF.

The chain is built from TRBV5-1 and TRBJ2-1; 13 bases agree with TRBD2. Losses at the gene ends were 5 bases for V and 6 bases for J; bases not matched to a gene: 5. The CDR3 spans 15 residues. Germline values: CDR1 SGHRS, CDR2 YFSETQ. The CDR3 reads CASRHGLAGVNEQFF. The CDR3, as DNA: TGCGCCAGCAGACACGGACTAGCGGGAGTCAATGAGCAGTTCTTC. The complete variable domain, with remaining parts taken from reference TRBV5-1 and TRBJ2-1, reads KAGVTQTPRYLIKTRGQQVTLSCSPISGHRSVSWYQQTPGQGLQFLFEYFSETQRNKGNFPGRFSGRQFSNSRSEMNVSTLELGDSALYLCASRHGLAGVNEQFFGPGTRLTVL.

This chain uses TRBV6-5 with TRBJ1-1, with TRBD1 identical over 7 bases. CDR3 length: 15 amino acids. The trim removed 1 base at V and 5 bases at J, leaving 7 bases unmatched. Per the germline V gene, CDR1 is MNHEY and CDR2 is SVGAGI. DNA for the CDR3: TGTGCCAGCAGTTACTTACGACAGGGTATGACTGAAGCTTTCTTT. Its protein is CASSYLRQGMTEAFF.

The CDR3 loop reads CASSLPRLASSTDTQYF. DNA of the CDR3: TGCGCCAGCAGCTTGCCCAGACTAGCGTCTAGCACAGATACGCAGTATTTT. The gene calls are TRBV5-1 and TRBJ2-3; 8 bases are shared with TRBD2. This CDR3 is 17 amino acids long. Germline V gene data show CDR1 as SGHRS and CDR2 as YFSETQ. The junction had 7 bases not matched to a gene; V was cut back by 1 base and J by 0 bases. Variable domain in full (rest from reference TRBV5-1 and TRBJ2-3): KAGVTQTPRYLIKTRGQQVTLSCSPISGHRSVSWYQQTPGQGLQFLFEYFSETQRNKGNFPGRFSGRQFSNSRSEMNVSTLELGDSALYLCASSLPRLASSTDTQYFGPGTRLTVL.

The gene calls are TRBV5-5 and TRBJ2-1; the D gene could be TRBD1 or TRBD2 (5 bases each). The V end was cut by 3 bases, the J end by 0 bases, with 13 bases between. CDR1 is SGHKS and CDR2 is YYEKEE in the germline V gene (reference sequence). The CDR3 is made up of 16 amino acids. This CDR3 is CASSSDGTSSYNEQFF. Here the CDR3 DNA reads TGTGCCAGCAGCTCAGACGGGACGAGCTCCTACAATGAGCAGTTCTTC.

This chain joins TRBV10-3 and TRBJ1-1; TRBD1 matches 9 bases. With 2 bases clipped from V and 1 base from J, the junction kept 5 bases outside the gene matches. The CDR3 sequence is 16 residues long. Germline V lookup: CDR1 ENHRY, CDR2 SYGVKD. The CDR3 DNA follows: TGTGCCATCAGTGAGACCGGGACAGGGAGGAACACTGAAGCTTTCTTT. It encodes CAISETGTGRNTEAFF.

The chain carries TRBV5-4 and TRBJ2-7; possible D gene TRBD2, 6 bases. The CDR3 runs 15 residues. Trimming cost V 4 bases and J 3 bases, with 17 bases left between them. Germline values: CDR1 SGHNT, CDR2 YYREEE (reference sequence). CDR3 protein: CASSPAGTGIYEQYF. In DNA form, the CDR3 reads TGTGCCAGCAGCCCGGCCGGGACTGGCATCTACGAGCAGTACTTC.

The chain links TRBV20-1 to TRBJ2-5, with D perhaps TRBD1 (5 bases). The CDR3 length is 10 residues. The germline V gene encodes CDR1 DFQATT and CDR2 SNEGSKA (reference sequence). Trimming cost V 5 bases and J 8 bases, with 9 bases left between them. The CDR3 here is CSAVQGTQYF. CDR3 nucleotides: TGCAGTGCTGTTCAGGGAACCCAGTACTTC.

The gene calls are TRBV6-1 and TRBJ2-7, with TRBD1 as a possible D gene (6 bases). V was shortened by 2 bases and J by 5 bases, with 16 bases between the two germline ends. From germline, CDR1 is MNHNS and CDR2 SASEGT. The CDR3 has 15 residues. The CDR3 sequence: CASSELDRERNEQYF. CDR3 in DNA: TGTGCCAGCAGTGAATTGGACAGAGAGAGGAACGAGCAGTACTTC.

This chain connects TRBV27 to TRBJ2-1; 7 nucleotides match TRBD2. The trim removed 5 bases at V and 5 bases at J, leaving 15 bases unmatched. This CDR3 region has 17 residues. In germline, CDR1 is MNHEY, CDR2 SMNVEV (reference sequence). CDR3 nucleotides: TGTGCCAGCAGTGATCACCGGAAGCGGGGCCTACACAATGAGCAGTTCTTC. This encodes CASSDHRKRGLHNEQFF.

The V gene is TRBV6-1, the J gene TRBJ2-7, with 8 bases lining up with TRBD1. V lost 2 bases and J lost 6; bases outside the gene matches: 6. Germline V lookup: CDR1 MNHNS, CDR2 SASEGT. This CDR3 comprises 14 residues. CDR3 nucleotide sequence: TGTGCCAGCAGTGAAAATTGGACAGGGCCCGAGCAGTACTTC. Its protein product is CASSENWTGPEQYF.